This T cell receptor beta chain was identified in a study of OX40 agonist ivuxolimab in advanced cancers. As for the study in general: With a range of about 20 to 79, age averaged approximately 60 years, and around 80% were male. Whole-study results and caveats: There were also nonresponders showing low normalized T-cell clonal expansion. CD8+ T cells (on average) carried more expanded clones than CD4+ T cells.

Only in-frame clones appear in the TCRdb table, and some are missing; sequencing was by immunoSEQ multiplex PCR. The sample gives under 50,000 clones, about 88% of which show up once; 40% to 65% is in the top ten. With respect to this clone: Its antigen is still unknown.

This CDR3 has 15 residues. Trimming took 3 bases from V and 5 from J, leaving 19 bases between them. Germline V gene sequence: CDR1 GTSNPN, CDR2 SVGIG (reference sequence). The input for sequencing was CD4+ or CD8+ T cells sorted from blood, taken in a trial of the OX40 agonist ivuxolimab. The rearrangement joins TRBV30 to TRBJ1-2, with a weak D call TRBD1 (6 bases). The TCR sequence derives from an adult with an advanced solid tumor such as melanoma, head and neck, liver or kidney cancer. CDR3 in DNA: TGTGCCTGGAGATCTCAGGAGGGGGACTGGTATGGCTACACCTTC. Amino acid sequence: CAWRSQEGDWYGYTF.